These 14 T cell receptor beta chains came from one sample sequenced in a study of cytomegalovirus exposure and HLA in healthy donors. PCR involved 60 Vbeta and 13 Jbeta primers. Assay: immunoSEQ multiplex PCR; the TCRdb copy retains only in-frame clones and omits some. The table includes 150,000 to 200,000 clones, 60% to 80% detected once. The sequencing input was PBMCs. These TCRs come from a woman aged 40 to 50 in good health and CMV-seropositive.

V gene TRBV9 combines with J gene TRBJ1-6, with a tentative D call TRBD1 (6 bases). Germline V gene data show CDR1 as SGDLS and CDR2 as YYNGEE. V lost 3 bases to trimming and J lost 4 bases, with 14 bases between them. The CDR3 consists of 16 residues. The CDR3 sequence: CASSARTDYYNSPLHF. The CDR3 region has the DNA TGTGCCAGCAGCGCCAGGACAGATTATTATAATTCACCCCTCCACTTT.

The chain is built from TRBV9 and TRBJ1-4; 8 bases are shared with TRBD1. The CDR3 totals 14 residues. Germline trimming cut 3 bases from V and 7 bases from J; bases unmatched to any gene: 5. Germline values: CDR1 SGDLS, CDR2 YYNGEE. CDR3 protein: CASSDDRGGEKLFF. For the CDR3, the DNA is TGTGCCAGCAGCGATGACAGGGGAGGTGAAAAACTGTTTTTT.

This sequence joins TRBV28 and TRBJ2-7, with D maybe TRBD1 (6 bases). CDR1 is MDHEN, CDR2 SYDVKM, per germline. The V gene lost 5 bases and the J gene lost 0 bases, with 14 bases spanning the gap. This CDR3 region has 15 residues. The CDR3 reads CASSPPGAFSYEQYF. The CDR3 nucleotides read TGTGCCAGCAGTCCGCCAGGGGCCTTCTCCTACGAGCAGTACTTC. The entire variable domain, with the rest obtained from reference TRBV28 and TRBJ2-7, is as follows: DVKVTQSSRYLVKRTGEKVFLECVQDMDHENMFWYRQDPGLGLRLIYFSYDVKMKEKGDIPEGYSVSREKKERFSLILESASTNQTSMYLCASSPPGAFSYEQYFGPGTRLTVT.

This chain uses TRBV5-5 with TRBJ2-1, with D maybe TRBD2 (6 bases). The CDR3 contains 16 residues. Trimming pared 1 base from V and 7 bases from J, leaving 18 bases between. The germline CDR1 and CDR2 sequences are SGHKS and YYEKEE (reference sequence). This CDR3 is CASSLTPGAYWNEQFF. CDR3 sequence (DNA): TGTGCCAGCAGCTTGACCCCGGGAGCATATTGGAATGAGCAGTTCTTC.

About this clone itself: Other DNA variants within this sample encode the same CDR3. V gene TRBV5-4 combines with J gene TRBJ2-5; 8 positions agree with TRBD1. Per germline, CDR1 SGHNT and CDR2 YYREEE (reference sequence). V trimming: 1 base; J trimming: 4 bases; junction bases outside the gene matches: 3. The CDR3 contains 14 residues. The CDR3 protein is CASSLQGAGETQYF. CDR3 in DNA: TGTGCCAGCAGCTTGCAGGGGGCAGGAGAGACCCAGTACTTC.

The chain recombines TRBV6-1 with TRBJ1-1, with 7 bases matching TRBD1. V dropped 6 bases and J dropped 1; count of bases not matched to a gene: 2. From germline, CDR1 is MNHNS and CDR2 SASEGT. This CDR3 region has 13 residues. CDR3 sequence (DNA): TGTGCCAGCAGGACAGGGTGGAACACTGAAGCTTTCTTT. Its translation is CASRTGWNTEAFF.

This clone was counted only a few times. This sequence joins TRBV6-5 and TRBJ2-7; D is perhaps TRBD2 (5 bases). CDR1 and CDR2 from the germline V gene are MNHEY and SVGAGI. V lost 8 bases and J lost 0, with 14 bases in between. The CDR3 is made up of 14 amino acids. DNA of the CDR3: TGTGCCAGCGGAGGACTGGGAAACTCCTACGAGCAGTACTTC. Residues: CASGGLGNSYEQYF.

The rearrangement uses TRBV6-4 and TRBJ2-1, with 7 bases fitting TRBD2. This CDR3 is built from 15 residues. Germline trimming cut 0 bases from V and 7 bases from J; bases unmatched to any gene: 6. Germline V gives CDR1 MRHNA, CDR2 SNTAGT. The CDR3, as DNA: TGTGCCAGCAGTGACTCTGAGGGCGGGAGTAATGAGCAGTTCTTC. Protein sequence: CASSDSEGGSNEQFF.

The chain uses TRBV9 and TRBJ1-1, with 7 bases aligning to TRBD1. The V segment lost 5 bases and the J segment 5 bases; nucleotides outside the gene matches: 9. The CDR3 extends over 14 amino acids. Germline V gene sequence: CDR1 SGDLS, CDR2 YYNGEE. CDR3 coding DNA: TGTGCCAGCAGGAGCGGACAGGATATAACTGAAGCTTTCTTT. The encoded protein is CASRSGQDITEAFF.

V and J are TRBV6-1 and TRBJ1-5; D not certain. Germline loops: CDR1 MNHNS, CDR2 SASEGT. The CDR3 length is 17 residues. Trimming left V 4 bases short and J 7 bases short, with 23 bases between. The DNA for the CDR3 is TGTGCCAGCAGTGGACACCGGGCCGAAGGGCCGGGGCAGCCCCAGCATTTT. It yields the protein CASSGHRAEGPGQPQHF.

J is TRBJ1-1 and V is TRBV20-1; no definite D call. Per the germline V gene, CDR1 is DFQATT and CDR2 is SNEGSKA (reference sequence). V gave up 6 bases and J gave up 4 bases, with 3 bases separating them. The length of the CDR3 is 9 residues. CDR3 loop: CSASTEAFF. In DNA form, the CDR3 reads TGCAGTGCGAGCACTGAAGCTTTCTTT.

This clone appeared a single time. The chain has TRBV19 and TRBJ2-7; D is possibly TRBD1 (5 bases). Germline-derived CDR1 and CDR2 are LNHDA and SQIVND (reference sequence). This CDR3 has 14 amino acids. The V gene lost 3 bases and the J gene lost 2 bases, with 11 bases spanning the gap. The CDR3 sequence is CASSMSRVAYEQYF. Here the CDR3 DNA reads TGTGCCAGTAGTATGAGCAGGGTGGCCTACGAGCAGTACTTC.

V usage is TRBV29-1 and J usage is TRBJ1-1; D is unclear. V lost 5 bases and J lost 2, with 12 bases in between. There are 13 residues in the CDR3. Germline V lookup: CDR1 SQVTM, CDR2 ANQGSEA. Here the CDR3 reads CSVYVTPNTEAFF. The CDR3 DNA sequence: TGCAGCGTTTACGTCACTCCAAACACTGAAGCTTTCTTT.

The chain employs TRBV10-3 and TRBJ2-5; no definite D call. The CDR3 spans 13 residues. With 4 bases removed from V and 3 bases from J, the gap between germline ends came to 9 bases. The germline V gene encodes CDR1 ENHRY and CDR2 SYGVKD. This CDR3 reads CAISGRAEETQYF. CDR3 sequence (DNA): TGTGCCATCAGTGGAAGAGCCGAAGAGACCCAGTACTTC.